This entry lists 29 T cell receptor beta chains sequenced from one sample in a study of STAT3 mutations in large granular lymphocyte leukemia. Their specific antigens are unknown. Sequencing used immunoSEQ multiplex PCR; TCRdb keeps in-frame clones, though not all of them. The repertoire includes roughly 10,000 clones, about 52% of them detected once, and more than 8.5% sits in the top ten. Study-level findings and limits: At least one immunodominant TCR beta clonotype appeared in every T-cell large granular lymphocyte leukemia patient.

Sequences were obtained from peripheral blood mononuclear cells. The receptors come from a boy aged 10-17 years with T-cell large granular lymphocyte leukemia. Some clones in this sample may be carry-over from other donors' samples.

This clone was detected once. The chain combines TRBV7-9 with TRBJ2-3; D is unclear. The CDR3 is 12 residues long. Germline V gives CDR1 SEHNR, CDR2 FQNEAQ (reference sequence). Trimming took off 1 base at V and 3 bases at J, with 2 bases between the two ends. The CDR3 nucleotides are TGTGCCAGCAGCTTAGATACAGATACGCAGTATTTT. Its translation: CASSLDTDTQYF.

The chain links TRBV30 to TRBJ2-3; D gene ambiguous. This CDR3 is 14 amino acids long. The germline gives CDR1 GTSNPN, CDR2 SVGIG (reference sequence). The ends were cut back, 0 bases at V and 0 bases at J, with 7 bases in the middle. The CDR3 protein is CAWSVGRSTDTQYF. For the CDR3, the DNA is TGTGCCTGGAGTGTGGGTAGAAGCACAGATACGCAGTATTTT. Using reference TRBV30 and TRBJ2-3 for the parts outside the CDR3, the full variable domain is SQTIHQWPATLVQPVGSPLSLECTVEGTSNPNLYWYRQAAGRGLQLLFYSVGIGQISSEVPQNLSASRPQDRQFILSSKKLLLSDSGFYLCAWSVGRSTDTQYFGPGTRLTVL.

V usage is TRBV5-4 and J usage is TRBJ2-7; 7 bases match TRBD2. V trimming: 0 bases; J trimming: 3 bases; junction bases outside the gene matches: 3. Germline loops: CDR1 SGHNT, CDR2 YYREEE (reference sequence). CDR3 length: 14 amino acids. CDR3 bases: TGTGCCAGCAGCTTGGCCGGCGGGGGCTACGAGCAGTACTTC. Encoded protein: CASSLAGGGYEQYF.

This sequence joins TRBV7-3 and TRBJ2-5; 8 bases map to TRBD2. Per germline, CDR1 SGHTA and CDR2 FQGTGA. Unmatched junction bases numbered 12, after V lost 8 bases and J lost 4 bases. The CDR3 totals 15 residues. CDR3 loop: CASGRSGSTGETQYF. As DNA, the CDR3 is TGTGCCAGCGGCAGAAGCGGGAGCACAGGAGAGACCCAGTACTTC.

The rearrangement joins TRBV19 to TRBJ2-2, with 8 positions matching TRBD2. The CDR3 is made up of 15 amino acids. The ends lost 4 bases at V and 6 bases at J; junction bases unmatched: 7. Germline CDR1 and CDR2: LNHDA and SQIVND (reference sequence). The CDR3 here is CASSRTSPNPGELFF. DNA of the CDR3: TGTGCCAGTAGTAGGACTAGCCCTAACCCCGGGGAGCTGTTTTTT.

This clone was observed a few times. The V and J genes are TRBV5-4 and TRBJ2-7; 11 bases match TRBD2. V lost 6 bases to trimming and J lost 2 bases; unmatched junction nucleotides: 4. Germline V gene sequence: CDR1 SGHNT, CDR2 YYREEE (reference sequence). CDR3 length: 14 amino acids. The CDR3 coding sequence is TGTGCCAGCAACATAGCGGGAGGGCCCTACGAGCAGTACTTC. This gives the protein CASNIAGGPYEQYF.

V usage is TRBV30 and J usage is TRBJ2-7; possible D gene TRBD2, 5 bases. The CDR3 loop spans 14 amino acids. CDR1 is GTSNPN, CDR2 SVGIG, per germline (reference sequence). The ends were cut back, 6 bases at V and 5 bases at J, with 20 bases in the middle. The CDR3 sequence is CACAAREPPDEQYF. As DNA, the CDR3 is TGTGCCTGCGCTGCGAGGGAGCCCCCTGACGAGCAGTACTTC.

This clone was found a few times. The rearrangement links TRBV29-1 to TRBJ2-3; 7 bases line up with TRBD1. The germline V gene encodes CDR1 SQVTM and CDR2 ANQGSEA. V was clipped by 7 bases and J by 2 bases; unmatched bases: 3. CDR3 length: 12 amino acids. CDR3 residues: CSADRNTDTQYF. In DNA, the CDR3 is TGCAGCGCGGACAGGAACACAGATACGCAGTATTTT.

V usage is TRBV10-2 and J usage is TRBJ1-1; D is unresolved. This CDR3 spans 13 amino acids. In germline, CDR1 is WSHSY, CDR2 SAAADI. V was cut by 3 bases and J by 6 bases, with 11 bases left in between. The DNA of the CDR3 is TGCGCCAGCAGTGAATCCCCTCGCGCTGAAGCTTTCTTT. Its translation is CASSESPRAEAFF.

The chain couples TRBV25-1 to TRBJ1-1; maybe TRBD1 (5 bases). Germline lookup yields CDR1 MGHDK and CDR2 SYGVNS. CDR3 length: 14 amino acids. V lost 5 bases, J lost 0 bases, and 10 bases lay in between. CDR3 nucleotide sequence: TGTGCCAGCAGTCCGCGGGGCTTGAACACTGAAGCTTTCTTT. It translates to CASSPRGLNTEAFF.

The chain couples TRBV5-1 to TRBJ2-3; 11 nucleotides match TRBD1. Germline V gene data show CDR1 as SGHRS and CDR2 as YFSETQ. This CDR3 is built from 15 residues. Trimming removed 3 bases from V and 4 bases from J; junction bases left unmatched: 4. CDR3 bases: TGCGCCAGCAGCTCAAGGACAGGGGGCTCAGATACGCAGTATTTT. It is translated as CASSSRTGGSDTQYF.

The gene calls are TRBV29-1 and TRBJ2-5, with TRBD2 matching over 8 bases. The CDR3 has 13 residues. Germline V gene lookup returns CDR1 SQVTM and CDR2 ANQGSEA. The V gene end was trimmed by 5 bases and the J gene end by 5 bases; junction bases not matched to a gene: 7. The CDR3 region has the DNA TGCAGCGTTATGCGGGGGGCGGGGGAGACCCAGTACTTC. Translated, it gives CSVMRGAGETQYF.

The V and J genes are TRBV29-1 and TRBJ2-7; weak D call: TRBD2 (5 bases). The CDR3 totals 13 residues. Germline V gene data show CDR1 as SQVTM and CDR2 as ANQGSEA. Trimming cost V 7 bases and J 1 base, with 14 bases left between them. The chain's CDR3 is CSAGLRGSYEQYF. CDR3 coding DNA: TGCAGCGCCGGTCTTCGGGGATCCTACGAGCAGTACTTC.

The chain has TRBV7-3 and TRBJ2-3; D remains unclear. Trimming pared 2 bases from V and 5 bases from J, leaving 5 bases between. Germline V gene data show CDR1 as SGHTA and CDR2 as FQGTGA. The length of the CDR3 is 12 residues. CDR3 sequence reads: CASSLYGDTQYF. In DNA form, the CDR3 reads TGTGCCAGCAGCTTATACGGAGATACGCAGTATTTT.

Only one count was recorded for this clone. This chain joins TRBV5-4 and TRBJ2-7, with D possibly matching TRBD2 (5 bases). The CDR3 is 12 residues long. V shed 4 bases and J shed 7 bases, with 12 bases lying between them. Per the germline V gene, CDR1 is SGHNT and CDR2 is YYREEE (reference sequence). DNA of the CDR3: TGTGCCAGCAGCGAGGGTTCGAGGGAGCAGTACTTC. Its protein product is CASSEGSREQYF.

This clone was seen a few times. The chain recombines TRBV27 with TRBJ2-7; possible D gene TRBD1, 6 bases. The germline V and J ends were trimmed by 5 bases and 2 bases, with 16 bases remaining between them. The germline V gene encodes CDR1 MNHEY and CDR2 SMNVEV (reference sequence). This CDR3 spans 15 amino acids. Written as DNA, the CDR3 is TGTGCCAGCAGTCGATCGACAGGCCAGACCTACGAGCAGTACTTC. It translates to CASSRSTGQTYEQYF.

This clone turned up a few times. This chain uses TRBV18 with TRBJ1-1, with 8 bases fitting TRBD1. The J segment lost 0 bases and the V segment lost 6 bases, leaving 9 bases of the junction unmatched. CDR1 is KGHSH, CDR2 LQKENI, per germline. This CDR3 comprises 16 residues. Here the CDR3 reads CASSPTGESLNTEAFF. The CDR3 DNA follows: TGTGCCAGCTCCCCGACAGGGGAATCCTTGAACACTGAAGCTTTCTTT.

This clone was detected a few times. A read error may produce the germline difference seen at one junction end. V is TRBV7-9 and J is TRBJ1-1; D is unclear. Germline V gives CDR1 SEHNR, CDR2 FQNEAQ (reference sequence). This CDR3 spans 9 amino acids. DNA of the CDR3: TGTGCCAGCAGCTTTCCTACGCCCTTT. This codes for CASSFPTPF.

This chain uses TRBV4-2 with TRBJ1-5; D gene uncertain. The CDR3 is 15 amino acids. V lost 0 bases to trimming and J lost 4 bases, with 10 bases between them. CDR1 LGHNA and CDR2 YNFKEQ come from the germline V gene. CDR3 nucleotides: TGTGCCAGCAGCCAAGAAGGCGGTGGAAATCAGCCCCAGCATTTT. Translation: CASSQEGGGNQPQHF.

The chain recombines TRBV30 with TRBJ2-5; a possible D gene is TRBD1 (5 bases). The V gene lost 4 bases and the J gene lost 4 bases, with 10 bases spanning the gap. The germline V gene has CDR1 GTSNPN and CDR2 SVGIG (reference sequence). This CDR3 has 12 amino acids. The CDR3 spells CAWTAGPETQYF. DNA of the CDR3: TGTGCCTGGACGGCAGGGCCAGAGACCCAGTACTTC.

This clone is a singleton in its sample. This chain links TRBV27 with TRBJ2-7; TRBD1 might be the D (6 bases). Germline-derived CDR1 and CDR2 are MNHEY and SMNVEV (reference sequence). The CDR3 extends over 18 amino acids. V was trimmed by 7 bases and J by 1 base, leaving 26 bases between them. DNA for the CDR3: TGTGCCAGCACCGTTTGGCGCGAGGGGGACATTTTGTCCTACGAGCAGTACTTC. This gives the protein CASTVWREGDILSYEQYF.

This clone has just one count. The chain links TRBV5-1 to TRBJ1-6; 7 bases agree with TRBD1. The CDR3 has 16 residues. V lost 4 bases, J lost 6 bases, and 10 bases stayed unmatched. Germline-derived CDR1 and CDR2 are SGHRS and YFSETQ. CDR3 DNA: TGCGCCAGCAGCGAGGGGGCGGGCTCGAGTAATTCACCCCTCCACTTT. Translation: CASSEGAGSSNSPLHF.

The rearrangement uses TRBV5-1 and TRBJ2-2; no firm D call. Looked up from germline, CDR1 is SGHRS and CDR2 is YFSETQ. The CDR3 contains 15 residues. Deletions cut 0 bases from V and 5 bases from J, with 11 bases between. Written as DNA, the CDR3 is TGCGCCAGCAGCTTGGGGACGGTAACTACCGGGGAGCTGTTTTTT. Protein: CASSLGTVTTGELFF.

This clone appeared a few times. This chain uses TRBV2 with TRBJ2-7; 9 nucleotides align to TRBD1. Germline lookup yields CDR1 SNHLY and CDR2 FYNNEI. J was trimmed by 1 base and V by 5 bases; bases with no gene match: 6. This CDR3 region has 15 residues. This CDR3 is CASSSGTGLSYEQYF. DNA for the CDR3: TGTGCCAGCAGTTCCGGGACAGGGCTTTCCTACGAGCAGTACTTC.

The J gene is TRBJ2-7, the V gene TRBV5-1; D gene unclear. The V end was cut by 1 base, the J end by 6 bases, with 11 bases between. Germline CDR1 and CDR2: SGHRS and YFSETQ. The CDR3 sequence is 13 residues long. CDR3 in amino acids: CASSLFGVGEQYF. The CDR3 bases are TGCGCCAGCAGCTTGTTTGGGGTCGGCGAGCAGTACTTC.

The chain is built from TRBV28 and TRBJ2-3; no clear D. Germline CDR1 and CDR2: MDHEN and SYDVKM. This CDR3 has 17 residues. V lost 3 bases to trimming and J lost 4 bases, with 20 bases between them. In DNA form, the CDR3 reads TGTGCCAGCAGTTTGGGGATCGGAAGCCTCTTAGCAGATACGCAGTATTTT. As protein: CASSLGIGSLLADTQYF.

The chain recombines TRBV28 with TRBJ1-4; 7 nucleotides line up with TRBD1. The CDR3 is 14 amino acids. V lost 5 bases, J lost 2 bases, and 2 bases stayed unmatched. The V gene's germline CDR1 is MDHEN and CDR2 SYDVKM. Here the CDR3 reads CASSQGGTNEKLFF. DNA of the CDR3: TGTGCCAGCAGTCAGGGGGGCACTAATGAAAAACTGTTTTTT. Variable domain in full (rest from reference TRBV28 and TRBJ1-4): DVKVTQSSRYLVKRTGEKVFLECVQDMDHENMFWYRQDPGLGLRLIYFSYDVKMKEKGDIPEGYSVSREKKERFSLILESASTNQTSMYLCASSQGGTNEKLFFGSGTQLSVL.

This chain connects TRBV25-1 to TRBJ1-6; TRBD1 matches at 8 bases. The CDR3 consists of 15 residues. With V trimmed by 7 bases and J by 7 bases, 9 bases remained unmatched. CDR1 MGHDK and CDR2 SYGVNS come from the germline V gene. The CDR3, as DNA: TGTGCCAGCACCCTAGACAGGGGCGAGAATTCACCCCTCCACTTT. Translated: CASTLDRGENSPLHF.

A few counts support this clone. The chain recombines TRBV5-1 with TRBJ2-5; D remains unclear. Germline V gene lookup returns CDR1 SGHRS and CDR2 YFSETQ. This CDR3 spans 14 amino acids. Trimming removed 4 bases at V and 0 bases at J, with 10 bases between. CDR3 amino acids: CASSPALYQETQYF. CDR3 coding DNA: TGCGCCAGCAGCCCAGCATTGTACCAAGAGACCCAGTACTTC.